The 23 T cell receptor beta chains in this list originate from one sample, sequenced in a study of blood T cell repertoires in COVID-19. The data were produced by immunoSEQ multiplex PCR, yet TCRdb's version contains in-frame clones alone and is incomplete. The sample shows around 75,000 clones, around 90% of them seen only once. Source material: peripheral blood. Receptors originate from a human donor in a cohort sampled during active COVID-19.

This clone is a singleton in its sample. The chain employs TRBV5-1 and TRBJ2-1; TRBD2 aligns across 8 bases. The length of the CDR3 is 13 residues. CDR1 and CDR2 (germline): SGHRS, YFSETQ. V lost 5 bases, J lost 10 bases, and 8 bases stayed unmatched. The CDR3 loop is CASSREGPEEQFF. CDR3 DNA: TGCGCCAGCAGTCGGGAGGGCCCGGAAGAGCAGTTCTTC.

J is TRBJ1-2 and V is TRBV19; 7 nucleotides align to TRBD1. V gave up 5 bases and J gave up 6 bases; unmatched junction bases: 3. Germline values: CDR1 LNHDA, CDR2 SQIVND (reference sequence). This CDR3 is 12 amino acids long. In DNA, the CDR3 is TGTGCCAGTAGTCACGGGACAGATGGCTACACCTTC. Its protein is CASSHGTDGYTF.

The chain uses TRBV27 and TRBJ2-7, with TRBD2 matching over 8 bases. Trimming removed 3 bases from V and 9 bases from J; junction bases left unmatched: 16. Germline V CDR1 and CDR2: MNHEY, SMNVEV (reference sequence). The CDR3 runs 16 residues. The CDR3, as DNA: TGTGCCAGCAGTTTCATTCCCGGGACTAGGGGACGCGGGCAGTACTTC. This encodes CASSFIPGTRGRGQYF.

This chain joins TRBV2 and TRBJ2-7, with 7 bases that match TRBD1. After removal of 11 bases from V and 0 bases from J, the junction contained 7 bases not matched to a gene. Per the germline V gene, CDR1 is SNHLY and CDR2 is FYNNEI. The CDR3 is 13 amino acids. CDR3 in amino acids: CAEGAGGSYEQYF. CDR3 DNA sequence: TGTGCCGAGGGCGCAGGGGGCTCCTACGAGCAGTACTTC.

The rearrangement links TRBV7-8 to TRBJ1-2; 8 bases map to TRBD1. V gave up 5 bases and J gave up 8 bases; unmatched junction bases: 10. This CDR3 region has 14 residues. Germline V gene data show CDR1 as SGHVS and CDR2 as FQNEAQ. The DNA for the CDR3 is TGTGCCAGCAGCCCACACGCAGGGGGCTTCGGCTACACCTTC. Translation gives CASSPHAGGFGYTF.

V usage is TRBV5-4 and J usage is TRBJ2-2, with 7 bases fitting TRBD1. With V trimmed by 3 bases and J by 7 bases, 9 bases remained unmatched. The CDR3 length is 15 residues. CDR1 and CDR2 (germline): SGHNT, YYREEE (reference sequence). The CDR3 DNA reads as TGTGCCAGCAGCTCCTCGAAGGGGGCTAACGGGGAGCTGTTTTTT. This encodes CASSSSKGANGELFF.

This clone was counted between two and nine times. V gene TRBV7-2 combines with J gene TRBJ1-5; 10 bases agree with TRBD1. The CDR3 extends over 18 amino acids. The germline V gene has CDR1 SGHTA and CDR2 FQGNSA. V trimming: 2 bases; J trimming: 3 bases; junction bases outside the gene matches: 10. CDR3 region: CASSLRTGGFGVNQPQHF. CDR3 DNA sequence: TGTGCCAGCAGCTTAAGGACAGGGGGGTTTGGTGTCAATCAGCCCCAGCATTTT.

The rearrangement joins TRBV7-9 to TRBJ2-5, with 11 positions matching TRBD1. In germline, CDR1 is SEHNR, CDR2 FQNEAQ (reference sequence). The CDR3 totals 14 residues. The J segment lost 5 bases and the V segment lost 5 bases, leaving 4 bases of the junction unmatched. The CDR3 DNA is TGTGCCAGCAGCGCCGGGACAGGGGGGGAGACCCAGTACTTC. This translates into CASSAGTGGETQYF.

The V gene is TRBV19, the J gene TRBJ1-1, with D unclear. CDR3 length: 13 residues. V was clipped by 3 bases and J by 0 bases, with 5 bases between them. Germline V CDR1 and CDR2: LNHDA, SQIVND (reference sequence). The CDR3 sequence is CASSIRVNTEAFF. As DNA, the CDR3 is TGTGCCAGTAGTATTCGGGTGAACACTGAAGCTTTCTTT.

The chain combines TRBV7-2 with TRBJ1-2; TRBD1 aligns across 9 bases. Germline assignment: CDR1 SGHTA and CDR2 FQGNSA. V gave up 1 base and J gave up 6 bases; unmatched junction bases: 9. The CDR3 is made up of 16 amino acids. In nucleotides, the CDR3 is TGTGCCAGCAGCTTAGATCGGACAGGGGTTGCGGATGGCTACACCTTC. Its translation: CASSLDRTGVADGYTF.

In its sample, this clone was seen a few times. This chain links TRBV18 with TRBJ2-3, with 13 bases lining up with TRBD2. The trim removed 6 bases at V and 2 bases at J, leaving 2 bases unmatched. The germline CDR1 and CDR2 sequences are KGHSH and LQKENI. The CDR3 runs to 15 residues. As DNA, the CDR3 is TGTGCCAGCTCGGGGACTAGCGGGGCCACAGATACGCAGTATTTT. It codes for CASSGTSGATDTQYF.

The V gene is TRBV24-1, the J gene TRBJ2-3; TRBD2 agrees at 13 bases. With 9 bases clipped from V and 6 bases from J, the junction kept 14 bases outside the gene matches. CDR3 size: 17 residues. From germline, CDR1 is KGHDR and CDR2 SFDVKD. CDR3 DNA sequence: TGTGCCACCGGGGGAACAACCGGGACTAGCGGGGCCGATACGCAGTATTTT. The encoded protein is CATGGTTGTSGADTQYF.

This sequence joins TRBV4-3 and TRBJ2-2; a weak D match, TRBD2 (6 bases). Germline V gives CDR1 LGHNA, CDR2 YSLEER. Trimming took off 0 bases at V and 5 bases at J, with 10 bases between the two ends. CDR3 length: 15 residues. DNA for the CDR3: TGCGCCAGCAGCCAAGATCTTGGGGGGACCGGGGAGCTGTTTTTT. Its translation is CASSQDLGGTGELFF.

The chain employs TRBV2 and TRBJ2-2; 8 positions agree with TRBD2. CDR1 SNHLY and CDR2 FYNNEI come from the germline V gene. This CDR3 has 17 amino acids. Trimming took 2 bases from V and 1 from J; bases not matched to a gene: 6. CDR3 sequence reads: CASSESRLAGNTGELFF. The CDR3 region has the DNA TGTGCCAGCAGTGAAAGTAGGCTAGCGGGGAACACCGGGGAGCTGTTTTTT.

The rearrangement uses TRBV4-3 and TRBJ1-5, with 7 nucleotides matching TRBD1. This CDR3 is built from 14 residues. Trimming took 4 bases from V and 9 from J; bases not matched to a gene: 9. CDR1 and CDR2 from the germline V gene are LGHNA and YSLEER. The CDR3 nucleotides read TGCGCCAGCAGCCCTCGACAGGGAGAGGGGCCCCAGCATTTT. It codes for CASSPRQGEGPQHF.

CDR3 sequence (DNA): TGTGCCAGTAGTTTACAGGGGCCCAGTCACGAGCAGTACTTC. This codes for CASSLQGPSHEQYF. The gene calls are TRBV19 and TRBJ2-7; TRBD1 aligns across 7 bases. The CDR3 has 14 residues. CDR1 and CDR2 (germline): LNHDA, SQIVND (reference sequence). After removal of 5 bases from V and 5 bases from J, the junction contained 9 bases not matched to a gene.

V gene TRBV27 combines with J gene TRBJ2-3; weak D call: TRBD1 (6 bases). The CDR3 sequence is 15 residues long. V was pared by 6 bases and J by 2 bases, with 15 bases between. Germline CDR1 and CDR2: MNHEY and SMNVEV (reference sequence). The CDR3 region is CASRAPGQPTDTQYF. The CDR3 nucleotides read TGTGCCAGCAGGGCCCCGGGACAACCCACAGATACGCAGTATTTT.

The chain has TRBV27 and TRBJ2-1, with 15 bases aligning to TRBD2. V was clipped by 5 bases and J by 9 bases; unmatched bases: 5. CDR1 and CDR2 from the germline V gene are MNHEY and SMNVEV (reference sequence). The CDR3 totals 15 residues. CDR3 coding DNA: TGTGCCAGCAGTCCTGGGACTAGCGGGGGGCGTGAGCAGTTCTTC. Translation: CASSPGTSGGREQFF.

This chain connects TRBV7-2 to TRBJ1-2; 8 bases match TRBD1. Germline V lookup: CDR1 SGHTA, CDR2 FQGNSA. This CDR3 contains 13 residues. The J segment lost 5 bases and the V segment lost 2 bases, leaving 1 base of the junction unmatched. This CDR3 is CASSLQGAYGYTF. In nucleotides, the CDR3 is TGTGCCAGCAGCTTACAGGGGGCGTATGGCTACACCTTC.

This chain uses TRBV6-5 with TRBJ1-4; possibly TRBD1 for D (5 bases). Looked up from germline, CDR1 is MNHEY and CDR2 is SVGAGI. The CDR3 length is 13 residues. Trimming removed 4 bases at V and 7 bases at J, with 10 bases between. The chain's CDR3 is CASSWTRIEKLFF. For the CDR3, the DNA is TGTGCCAGCAGTTGGACAAGGATTGAAAAACTGTTTTTT.

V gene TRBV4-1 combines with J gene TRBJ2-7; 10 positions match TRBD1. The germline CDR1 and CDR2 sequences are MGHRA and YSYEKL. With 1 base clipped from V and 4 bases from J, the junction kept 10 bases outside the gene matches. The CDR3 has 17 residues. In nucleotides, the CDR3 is TGCGCCAGCAGCCAAGGGTACGACAGGGGGCTCCCATACGAGCAGTACTTC. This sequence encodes CASSQGYDRGLPYEQYF.

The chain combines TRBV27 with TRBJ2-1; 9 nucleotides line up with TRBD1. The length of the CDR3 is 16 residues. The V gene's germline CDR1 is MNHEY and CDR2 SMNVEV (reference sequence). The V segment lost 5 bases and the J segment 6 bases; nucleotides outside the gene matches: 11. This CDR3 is CASSLGTGRVGNEQFF. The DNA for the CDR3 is TGTGCCAGCAGTCTCGGGACAGGGAGGGTGGGCAATGAGCAGTTCTTC.

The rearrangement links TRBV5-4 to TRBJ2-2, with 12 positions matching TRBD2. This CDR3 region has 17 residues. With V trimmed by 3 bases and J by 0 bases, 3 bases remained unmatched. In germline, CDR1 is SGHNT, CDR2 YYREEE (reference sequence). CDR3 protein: CASSSGLAGTNTGELFF. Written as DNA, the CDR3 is TGTGCCAGCAGCTCAGGACTAGCGGGGACGAACACCGGGGAGCTGTTTTTT.